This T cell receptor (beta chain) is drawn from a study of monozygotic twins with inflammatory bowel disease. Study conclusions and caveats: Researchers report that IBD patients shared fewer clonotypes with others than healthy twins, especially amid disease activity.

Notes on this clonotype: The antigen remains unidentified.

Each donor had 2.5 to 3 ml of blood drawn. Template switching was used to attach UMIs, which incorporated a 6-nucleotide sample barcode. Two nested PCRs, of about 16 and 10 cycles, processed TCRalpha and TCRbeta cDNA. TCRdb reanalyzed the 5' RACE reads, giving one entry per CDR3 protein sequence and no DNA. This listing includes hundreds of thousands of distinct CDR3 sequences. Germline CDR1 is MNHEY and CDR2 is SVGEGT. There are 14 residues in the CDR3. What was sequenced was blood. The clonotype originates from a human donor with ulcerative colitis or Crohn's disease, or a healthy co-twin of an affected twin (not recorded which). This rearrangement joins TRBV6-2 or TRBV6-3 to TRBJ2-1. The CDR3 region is CASRLQPDHNEQFF.